These T cell receptor beta chains were read from a single sample in a study of blood T cell repertoires in COVID-19. TCRdb's table, derived via immunoSEQ multiplex PCR, lists solely in-frame clones and lacks some. The sample holds about 500,000 clones; roughly 89% are singletons and the top ten take under 8.5%. Sequenced: peripheral blood. These receptors originate from a woman aged 45 to 65 with COVID-19, enrolled during active disease. Both conserved end residues are part of each CDR3. D genes are given only for firm matches. Clone size appears in some rows only: once, few, many, or a class for an expanded clone.

abundance	v_gene	j_gene	d_gene	CDR3nt	CDR3aa
NA	TRBV11-3	TRBJ2-3	TRBD1	TGTGCCAGCAGCTTAGGAAGGGGGCTTGGTACGCAGTATTTT	CASSLGRGLGTQYF
NA	TRBV2	TRBJ1-2	NA	TGTGCCAGCAGTGTGGCGGGATATACCTATGGCTACACCTTC	CASSVAGYTYGYTF
NA	TRBV24-1	TRBJ2-3	TRBD1	TGTGCCACCAGTGATTTGCCGCGGCAGGGGGAGACAGATACGCAGTATTTT	CATSDLPRQGETDTQYF
NA	TRBV15	TRBJ2-6	NA	TGTGCCACCCAAGGGGCGGGGGCCAACGTCCTGACTTTC	CATQGAGANVLTF
NA	TRBV3-1/TRBV3-2	TRBJ2-7	NA	TGTGCCAGCAGCCAAGGCACCTGGAGGGACTACGAGCAGTACTTC	CASSQGTWRDYEQYF
NA	TRBV12-3/TRBV12-4	TRBJ2-7	NA	TGTGCCAGCAGTGATAGGGGTTTCTACGAGCAGTACTTC	CASSDRGFYEQYF
NA	TRBV7-2	TRBJ2-1	NA	TGTGCCAGCAGCTTAGAGAGCGGGCAGTACAATGAGCAGTTCTTC	CASSLESGQYNEQFF
once	TRBV6-5	TRBJ1-1	TRBD1	TGTGCCAGCAGCAGGGACAGGACTGTGGACACTGAAGCTTTCTTT	CASSRDRTVDTEAFF
NA	TRBV2	TRBJ2-5	NA	TGTGCCAGCAGTGGGAATCGGGAGGAGACCCAGTACTTC	CASSGNREETQYF
NA	TRBV9	TRBJ1-1	NA	TGTGCCAGCAGCGTAGAAACAGGGACCACTGAAGCTTTCTTT	CASSVETGTTEAFF
NA	TRBV5-1	TRBJ2-1	NA	TGCGCCAGCAGCTTGGTTGGGGGGGCCAATGAGCAGTTCTTC	CASSLVGGANEQFF
NA	TRBV12-5	TRBJ1-6	TRBD1	TGTGCTAGTGGTTTGGGGCAGGGGGTTAATTCACCCCTCCACTTT	CASGLGQGVNSPLHF
NA	TRBV19	TRBJ2-5	TRBD1	TGTGCCAGTAGGGAACAGGGGCCCCAAGAGACCCAGTACTTC	CASREQGPQETQYF
NA	TRBV7-9	TRBJ2-7	TRBD1	TGTGCCAGCAGCTTACACCCCCCGCGGGGACAGGGGTTACCCTACGAGCAGTACTTC	CASSLHPPRGQGLPYEQYF
NA	TRBV29-1	TRBJ2-7	TRBD1	TGCAGCGTTGAGACAGGGAGAGGCGAGCAGTACTTC	CSVETGRGEQYF
once	TRBV5-4	TRBJ2-1	NA	TGTGCCAGCAGTTCCGACAGTGGGCAGTTCTTC	CASSSDSGQFF
NA	TRBV29-1	TRBJ2-2	NA	TGCAGCGTTACGGGGGGCTCCGGGGAGCTGTTTTTT	CSVTGGSGELFF
NA	TRBV28	TRBJ2-7	NA	TGTGCCAGCAGTCGACAAGCTTACGAGCAGTACTTC	CASSRQAYEQYF
once	TRBV5-6	TRBJ2-6	NA	TGTGCCAGCAGACCGACAGTAGCCCGCTCTGGGGCCAACGTCCTGACTTTC	CASRPTVARSGANVLTF
NA	TRBV5-1	TRBJ1-3	NA	TGCGCCAGCAGTAATGACAAGAGCTCTGGAAACACCATATATTTT	CASSNDKSSGNTIYF
NA	TRBV5-1	TRBJ1-4	TRBD1	TGCGCCAGCAGCTTACCCGGGACAGGGAATGAAAAACTGTTTTTT	CASSLPGTGNEKLFF
few	TRBV19	TRBJ1-3	TRBD1	TGTGCCAGCACCCAGACAGGGGCTGGAAACACCATATATTTT	CASTQTGAGNTIYF
NA	TRBV19	TRBJ1-6	NA	TGTGCCAGTAGTATCGCCCAGGGCAGTTCACCCCTCCACTTT	CASSIAQGSSPLHF
NA	TRBV5-6	TRBJ1-6	NA	TGTGCCAGCAGCTCGGGATTGGGAAATTCACCCCTCCACTTT	CASSSGLGNSPLHF
once	TRBV7-8	TRBJ1-2	NA	TGTGCCAGCAGTTTACGCCTGAGCTACTTAGATGGCTACACCTTC	CASSLRLSYLDGYTF
NA	TRBV27	TRBJ1-3	TRBD1	TGTGCCAGCAGCCTGAGACAGGGGACTTCCTCTGGAAACACCATATATTTT	CASSLRQGTSSGNTIYF
NA	TRBV5-4	TRBJ2-5	NA	TGTGCCACCTCTTTGTGGGTAGCGTCTGAGACCCAGTACTTC	CATSLWVASETQYF
NA	TRBV7-2	TRBJ2-2	NA	TGTGCCAGCAGCTTTGGCGGGGCTAACACCGGGGAGCTGTTTTTT	CASSFGGANTGELFF
NA	TRBV11-2	TRBJ2-3	TRBD2	TGTGCCAGCAGCTTAGAGCCTAGCGGGGGACCCGATACGCAGTATTTT	CASSLEPSGGPDTQYF
few	TRBV7-6	TRBJ1-6	NA	TGTGCCAGCAGCGGTCAGGGAGGCGCAAATTCACCCCTCCACTTT	CASSGQGGANSPLHF
NA	TRBV5-4	TRBJ2-3	NA	TGTGCCAGCAGGGATAGCGGACCCCTCGGTACGCAGTATTTT	CASRDSGPLGTQYF
NA	TRBV14	TRBJ1-4	TRBD1	TGTGCCAGCAGCATAGGGGGCGTTGAAAAACTGTTTTTT	CASSIGGVEKLFF
once	TRBV28	TRBJ1-3	NA	TGTGCCAGCAGTCTGATGGGGGTTGGACAGAAGGGAAACACCATATATTTT	CASSLMGVGQKGNTIYF
NA	TRBV3-1/TRBV3-2	TRBJ1-5	NA	TGTGCCAGCAGCCAGTCGCCCTCAGACAGTGGAGATCAGCCCCAGCATTTT	CASSQSPSDSGDQPQHF
NA	TRBV10-3	TRBJ2-2	TRBD1	TGTGCCATCAGACAGGGGTCGGACACCGGGGAGCTGTTTTTT	CAIRQGSDTGELFF
once	TRBV10-3	TRBJ1-2	NA	TGTGCCATGGGGGGGGAGTATGCAGGCTACACCTTC	CAMGGEYAGYTF
NA	TRBV2	TRBJ2-7	TRBD1	TGTGCCAGCGGGGTAGGGACAGGCCCCAGAGAGCAGTACTTC	CASGVGTGPREQYF
once	TRBV30	TRBJ2-4	TRBD2	TGTGCCTGGACGGCGGGGGGGCATAACATTCAGTACTTC	CAWTAGGHNIQYF
NA	TRBV5-1	TRBJ2-7	TRBD1	TGCGCCAGCAGCTTGGCTCGGATAACTTCCGGGACAGGCTACGAGCAGTACTTC	CASSLARITSGTGYEQYF
NA	TRBV14	TRBJ2-7	NA	TGTGCCAGCAGCCAAGATCAGGACAGCCCCTACGAGCAGTACTTC	CASSQDQDSPYEQYF
NA	TRBV5-5	TRBJ2-7	TRBD2	TGTGCCAGCAGCTCTCAGTCGTACGGGGGGGAGCAGTACTTC	CASSSQSYGGEQYF
NA	TRBV7-2	TRBJ1-2	NA	TGTGCCAGCAGCTTAGCGCTGGCAGGTCCTAACTATGGCTACACCTTC	CASSLALAGPNYGYTF